The sequence of this T cell receptor (beta chain) was determined in a study of tumor-infiltrating lymphocytes in localized non-small cell lung cancer. Study information: Several tumor histologies, both smoking statuses, and some post-neoadjuvant chemotherapy samples were included.

Measured with immunoSEQ multiplex PCR; TCRdb has only the in-frame clones, and not every one. The data contain 7,000 or so clones, about 80% of them seen just once; the ten biggest clones take up more than 7%. Findings and caveats of the study: Different pieces of the same tissue went to different assays, confounding technical variation with intratumor heterogeneity. Available tissue quantity limited TCR sequencing to a patient subset. No T-cell fraction difference was seen between IM1 and IM2 tumors.

As regards this clone: Its antigen is currently unknown.

The CDR3 is 14 amino acids. V lost 0 bases and J 5 bases, leaving 11 bases between the germline ends. Germline values: CDR1 SGDLS, CDR2 YYNGEE. The receptor was derived from a human donor with non-small cell lung cancer. Specimen: lung tumor tissue. The chain uses TRBV9 and TRBJ1-1; D gene ambiguous. The CDR3: CASSVGEGRTEAFF. The DNA of the CDR3 is TGTGCCAGCAGCGTAGGGGAAGGGAGGACTGAAGCTTTCTTT.